These 13 T cell receptor beta chains were all obtained from the same sample, sequenced in a study of blood T cell repertoires in COVID-19 (dated by TCRdb to the early 2020s). The library was prepared using the immunoSEQ multiplex PCR assay. Entries here come from immuneACCESS through TCRdb and include only in-frame sequences with V and J called. Some clones fail to appear in such tables; in the studies checked, an unresolved V gene covers under half of the shortfall, and the cause of the remainder is unknown. The sample has a few hundred thousand clones on record, roughly 90% of them singletons. The ten largest make up roughly 0.87% of the sample. Sequencing was performed on peripheral blood. Receptor source: a man aged 18-30 years with COVID-19, enrolled during active disease.

This chain connects TRBV27 to TRBJ1-2; D is perhaps TRBD1 (6 bases). This CDR3 is 14 amino acids long. V dropped 5 bases and J dropped 5 bases, with 15 bases sitting between them. The V gene's germline CDR1 is MNHEY and CDR2 SMNVEV (reference sequence). In DNA, the CDR3 is TGTGCCAGCAGTCCCTCGACAGGCAAATATGGCTACACCTTC. Its translation is CASSPSTGKYGYTF.

This clone was seen a single time. This chain uses TRBV16 with TRBJ2-1; D is perhaps TRBD2 (6 bases). Germline CDR1 reads KGHSY; CDR2 reads FQNENV. V was pared by 4 bases and J by 7 bases, with 17 bases between. CDR3 length equals 15 residues. CDR3 protein: CASSRMFRAGNEQFF. The CDR3 nucleotides read TGTGCCAGCAGCCGCATGTTTAGGGCGGGGAATGAGCAGTTCTTC.

The J gene is TRBJ2-3, the V gene TRBV4-1; 11 bases are a match to TRBD2. CDR3 length: 15 residues. The junction had 3 bases not matched to a gene; V was cut back by 1 base and J by 6 bases. Germline CDR1 and CDR2: MGHRA and YSYEKL. CDR3 DNA sequence: TGCGCCAGCAGCCAAGTAGCGGGAGGGGGGGATACGCAGTATTTT. It translates to CASSQVAGGGDTQYF.

The rearrangement links TRBV27 to TRBJ1-6; D is perhaps TRBD1 (6 bases). From germline, CDR1 is MNHEY and CDR2 SMNVEV (reference sequence). The ends were cut back, 2 bases at V and 8 bases at J, with 13 bases in the middle. CDR3 length equals 15 residues. CDR3 DNA: TGTGCCAGCAGTTTACTCCGGGACACCTATTCACCCCTCCACTTT. It specifies CASSLLRDTYSPLHF.

The chain links TRBV10-1 to TRBJ2-1; D is possibly TRBD1 (6 bases). This CDR3 region has 14 residues. V lost 2 bases and J lost 10, with 15 bases in between. Germline V gene sequence: CDR1 WNHNN, CDR2 SYGVQD (reference sequence). The CDR3 protein is CASSEHKQGPEQFF. Here the CDR3 DNA reads TGCGCCAGCAGTGAGCATAAACAGGGTCCGGAGCAGTTCTTC.

The chain is built from TRBV11-1 and TRBJ2-1; D is possibly TRBD2 (5 bases). Germline V gives CDR1 SGHAT, CDR2 FQDESV (reference sequence). The CDR3 covers 15 residues. Trimming cost V 0 bases and J 9 bases, with 15 bases left between them. The CDR3 is CASSLAIPSSGEQFF. In DNA form, the CDR3 reads TGTGCCAGCAGCTTAGCAATTCCCTCAAGCGGTGAGCAGTTCTTC.

The chain is built from TRBV2 and TRBJ2-7; D is undetermined. The length of the CDR3 is 11 residues. Looked up from germline, CDR1 is SNHLY and CDR2 is FYNNEI. CDR3 in amino acids: CATELTYEQYF. Here the CDR3 DNA reads TGTGCTACGGAACTAACCTACGAGCAGTACTTC.

The chain is built from TRBV5-1 and TRBJ1-5; TRBD1 matches at 10 bases. This CDR3 is built from 16 residues. In germline, CDR1 is SGHRS, CDR2 YFSETQ. The V and J ends lost 2 bases and 3 bases, in that order; junction bases with no gene match: 5. CDR3 loop: CASSFGTGDNNQPQHF. Here the CDR3 DNA reads TGCGCCAGCAGCTTCGGGACAGGGGATAACAATCAGCCCCAGCATTTT. Filled out from reference TRBV5-1 and TRBJ1-5, the complete variable domain reads KAGVTQTPRYLIKTRGQQVTLSCSPISGHRSVSWYQQTPGQGLQFLFEYFSETQRNKGNFPGRFSGRQFSNSRSEMNVSTLELGDSALYLCASSFGTGDNNQPQHFGDGTRLSIL.

The rearrangement uses TRBV28 and TRBJ2-5, with a tentative D call TRBD2 (5 bases). Trimming pared 1 base from V and 5 bases from J, leaving 11 bases between. Germline values: CDR1 MDHEN, CDR2 SYDVKM. This CDR3 has 14 amino acids. The CDR3 loop is CASSLFPGGETQYF. The CDR3, as DNA: TGTGCCAGCAGTTTATTCCCGGGCGGGGAGACCCAGTACTTC.

The chain links TRBV2 to TRBJ1-5; D possibly corresponds to TRBD1 (6 bases). The germline gives CDR1 SNHLY, CDR2 FYNNEI. The V gene lost 0 bases and the J gene lost 12 bases, with 15 bases spanning the gap. This CDR3 region has 14 residues. In DNA, the CDR3 is TGTGCCAGCAGTGAAGCCACCGGGGGGGGCCACCAGCATTTT. Its protein product is CASSEATGGGHQHF.

Worth noting for this clone: This CDR3 is also generated by other DNA sequences in the sample. V gene TRBV7-9 combines with J gene TRBJ1-3; D possibly corresponds to TRBD1 (5 bases). CDR1 and CDR2 (germline): SEHNR, FQNEAQ (reference sequence). With 1 base removed from V and 3 bases from J, the gap between germline ends came to 10 bases. The CDR3 length is 15 residues. CDR3 nucleotides: TGTGCCAGCAGCTTAGGGGGCTTAAGTGGAAACACCATATATTTT. Protein: CASSLGGLSGNTIYF.

The chain recombines TRBV19 with TRBJ2-5; 12 nucleotides align to TRBD1. This CDR3 has 18 residues. Germline CDR1 is LNHDA and CDR2 is SQIVND (reference sequence). Trimming removed 3 bases from V and 5 bases from J; junction bases left unmatched: 13. The CDR3 protein is CASSILPPGQGAEETQYF. CDR3 nucleotide sequence: TGTGCCAGTAGTATCCTCCCCCCGGGACAGGGGGCGGAGGAGACCCAGTACTTC.

This chain joins TRBV7-2 and TRBJ2-7, with 10 bases lining up with TRBD2. The CDR3 contains 16 residues. Germline CDR1 is SGHTA and CDR2 is FQGNSA. V shed 7 bases and J 3 bases; nucleotides not matched to a gene: 12. The CDR3 is CASIQNLAGVSYEQYF. The CDR3 nucleotides read TGTGCCAGCATCCAAAACCTAGCGGGAGTAAGCTACGAGCAGTACTTC.